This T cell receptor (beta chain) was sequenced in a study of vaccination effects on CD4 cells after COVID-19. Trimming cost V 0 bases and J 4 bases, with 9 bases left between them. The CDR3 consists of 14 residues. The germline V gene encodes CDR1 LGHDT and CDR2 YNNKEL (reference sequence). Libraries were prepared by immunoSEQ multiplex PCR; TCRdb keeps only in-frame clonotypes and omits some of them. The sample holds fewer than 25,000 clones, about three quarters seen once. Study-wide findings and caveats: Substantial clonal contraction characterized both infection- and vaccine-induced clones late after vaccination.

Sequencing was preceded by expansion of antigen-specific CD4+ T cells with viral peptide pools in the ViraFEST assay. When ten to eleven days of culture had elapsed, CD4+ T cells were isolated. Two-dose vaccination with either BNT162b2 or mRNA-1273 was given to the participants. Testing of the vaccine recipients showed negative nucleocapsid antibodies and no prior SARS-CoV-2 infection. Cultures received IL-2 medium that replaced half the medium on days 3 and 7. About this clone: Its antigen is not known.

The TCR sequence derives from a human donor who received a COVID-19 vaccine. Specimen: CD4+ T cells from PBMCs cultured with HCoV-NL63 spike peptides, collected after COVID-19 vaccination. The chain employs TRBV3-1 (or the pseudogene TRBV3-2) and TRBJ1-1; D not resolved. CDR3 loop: CASSQEGMPTEAFF. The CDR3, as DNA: TGTGCCAGCAGCCAAGAAGGGATGCCCACTGAAGCTTTCTTT.